This T cell receptor beta chain was observed in a study of blood T cells in healthy people across ages. A second PCR, run for about 7 to 11 cycles, used a sample-barcoded 5' primer plus a J-beta primer mix. TCRdb re-analysed the 5' RACE reads in MiXCR, keeping a single row per CDR3 protein. The sample gives about 930,000 distinct CDR3 sequences, roughly 29% of which show up once; about a tenth is in the top ten. Germline V gene lookup returns CDR1 MNHEY and CDR2 SVGAGI. The V gene lost 6 bases and the J gene lost 5 bases, with 8 bases spanning the gap. This CDR3 is 12 amino acids long. Healthy Caucasian individuals from Russia aged about 6 to 95 were enrolled as donors. This clonotype was seen many times. These same data were also listed under a study on T cells of mothers and their children. That paper adds: Mother-child pairs who were related displayed a slightly higher overlap than unrelated pairs, a difference that was non-significant.

The sequence was obtained from a woman aged 40-49 years in good health. The sequenced sample consisted of blood. The rearrangement uses TRBV6-5 and TRBJ1-5; maybe TRBD1 (5 bases). This CDR3 reads CASRQGDQPQHF. The CDR3 nucleotides read TGTGCCAGCAGGCAAGGGGATCAGCCCCAGCATTTT.